Listed below are T cell receptor beta chains from one sample, sequenced in a study of blood T cell repertoires in COVID-19. The protocol was immunoSEQ multiplex PCR, while the TCRdb copy is restricted to in-frame clones and leaves out a portion. The profile shows around 75,000 clones, roughly 90% of them singletons. Material for sequencing was peripheral blood. The receptors shown here come from a human donor in a cohort sampled during active COVID-19. Both conserved end residues are part of each CDR3. A D gene is named only where the DNA matches it firmly. Some rows mark clone size as missing; the rest say once, few, many or name a class of expanded clone.

TGTGCCAGCAGTCCCGACAGGGCTGTCTACAATGAGCAGTTCTTC	CASSPDRAVYNEQFF	TRBD1	-	TRBV27	TRBJ2-1	15
TGTGCCAGCAGCTTGGCTCGGACAGGGTGGCCCGGGGAGCTGTTTTTT	CASSLARTGWPGELFF	TRBD1	-	TRBV5-4	TRBJ2-2	16
TGTGCCAGCCAGGGTTCCTATAATTCACCCCTCCACTTT	CASQGSYNSPLHF	-	-	TRBV19	TRBJ1-6	13
TGCGCCAGCAGCCAACACAGGGGTTCCTACAATGAGCAGTTCTTC	CASSQHRGSYNEQFF	TRBD1	-	TRBV4-3	TRBJ2-1	15
TGTGCCAGCAGCGACAAGAGACTAGCGGGAGTGAGAGAGACCCAGTACTTC	CASSDKRLAGVRETQYF	TRBD2	-	TRBV7-9	TRBJ2-5	17
TGTGCCAGCTCACCACCGGGGGCGGGCGATCAGCCCCAGCATTTT	CASSPPGAGDQPQHF	-	-	TRBV18	TRBJ1-5	15
TGTGCCAGCAGCTTATTCGGGGAGAAGGATGAGCAGTTCTTC	CASSLFGEKDEQFF	-	-	TRBV7-9	TRBJ2-1	14
TGTGCCAGCAGCTTGGGGGCTAGCGGGGGCTACACAGATACGCAGTATTTT	CASSLGASGGYTDTQYF	TRBD2	-	TRBV5-4	TRBJ2-3	17
TGTGCCAGCAGCGCAATAGGGCAGGGTGGTTCGCCCCAGCATTTT	CASSAIGQGGSPQHF	-	-	TRBV7-3	TRBJ1-5	15
TGTGCCATCAGTGAGACAGGCTTTGGAAACACCATATATTTT	CAISETGFGNTIYF	-	-	TRBV10-3	TRBJ1-3	14
TGTGCCAGCAGCCAAGGACTAGCGGGAGAGGAGTTCTTC	CASSQGLAGEEFF	TRBD2	-	TRBV4-2	TRBJ2-1	13
TGTGCCAGCAGCGGGGGGCCTTACAATGAGCAGTTCTTC	CASSGGPYNEQFF	-	-	TRBV2	TRBJ2-1	13
TGCGCCAGCAGCTTGGGTTGGGGACAGGGGAAAGGCGAGCAGTACTTC	CASSLGWGQGKGEQYF	TRBD1	-	TRBV5-1	TRBJ2-7	16
TGTGCCAGCAGAGATAGGAGGGTCGGTTGGACAGATACGCAGTATTTT	CASRDRRVGWTDTQYF	-	-	TRBV9	TRBJ2-3	16
TGTGCCAGCAGCCTAAGGGGACAGGCCTCTGGAAACACCATATATTTT	CASSLRGQASGNTIYF	TRBD1	-	TRBV3-1/TRBV3-2	TRBJ1-3	16
TGTGCCAGCAGCTCCGGAGGGCCCCGAACCGGGGAGCTGTTTTTT	CASSSGGPRTGELFF	-	-	TRBV28	TRBJ2-2	15
TGCGCCAGCAGCCAAGGGACAGGGTCCTATGGCTACACCTTC	CASSQGTGSYGYTF	TRBD1	-	TRBV4-3	TRBJ1-2	14
TGTGCCAGCGAAGATGGGAGAGACAGGTCGGCACGCTCCTACAATGAGCAGTTCTTC	CASEDGRDRSARSYNEQFF	-	-	TRBV21-1	TRBJ2-1	19
TGTGCCAGCAGCTTAGTTGGTGCTAGCGGGGGGCTCACAGATACGCAGTATTTT	CASSLVGASGGLTDTQYF	TRBD2	-	TRBV7-8	TRBJ2-3	18
TGTGCCAGCAGCCAAGTTCGACAGAAAGAGACCCAGTACTTC	CASSQVRQKETQYF	-	-	TRBV3-1/TRBV3-2	TRBJ2-5	14
TGTGCCATCAGCGCCGGACAGATTAACACCGGGGAGCTGTTTTTT	CAISAGQINTGELFF	-	few	TRBV10-3	TRBJ2-2	15
TGTGCCAGCAGTGAAAGGCGGTTTAGCGGCAATGAGCAGTTCTTC	CASSERRFSGNEQFF	-	-	TRBV2	TRBJ2-1	15
TGCAGCGTTGAAGAGGGGACAGGGGGCTACAATGAGCAGTTCTTC	CSVEEGTGGYNEQFF	TRBD1	-	TRBV29-1	TRBJ2-1	15
TGTGCCAGCAGCGTAACTAGCGGGAGGGCCACCGGGGAGCTGTTTTTT	CASSVTSGRATGELFF	TRBD2	once	TRBV9	TRBJ2-2	16
TGTGCCACCAGCAGGACCGGGACAGGGGGCGAAGTGGGCAATCAGCCCCAGCATTTT	CATSRTGTGGEVGNQPQHF	TRBD1	-	TRBV15	TRBJ1-5	19
TGTGCCAGCAGTGGGCCCCCCGGGGAGCTGTTTTTT	CASSGPPGELFF	-	few	TRBV9	TRBJ2-2	12
TGTGCCAGCAGCCGATACAGGGACACTGAAGCTTTCTTT	CASSRYRDTEAFF	-	-	TRBV11-3	TRBJ1-1	13
TGTGCCAGCAGCCCCGGGACAGAGGGGGATTCACCCCTCCACTTT	CASSPGTEGDSPLHF	TRBD1	-	TRBV9	TRBJ1-6	15
TGCGCCAGCAGCCAAGAGCTAGCGGGCACAGATACGCAGTATTTT	CASSQELAGTDTQYF	TRBD2	-	TRBV4-3	TRBJ2-3	15